This T cell receptor beta chain was captured in a study of T cell changes during pregnancy in multiple sclerosis. The germline gives CDR1 KGHSH, CDR2 LQKENI. Trimming at V came to 0 bases and at J to 9 bases, leaving 11 bases not matched to a gene. This CDR3 comprises 16 residues. The assay was immunoSEQ multiplex PCR, and TCRdb's table has in-frame clones only and misses some. The table includes fewer than 55,000 clones, approximately 91% detected once. The J gene is TRBJ2-1, the V gene TRBV18; 7 nucleotides align to TRBD2. Specimen: CD4+ T cells from peripheral blood mononuclear cells, collected in the third trimester of pregnancy. The TCR sequence derives from a female donor with multiple sclerosis, enrolled in a pregnancy study. The CDR3 spells CASSPPGLAEKGEQFF. Here the CDR3 DNA reads TGTGCCAGCTCACCACCGGGTCTAGCGGAAAAGGGTGAGCAGTTCTTC.